This TCR beta chain was captured in a study of Japanese encephalitis immunity and Zika vaccine responses (dated by TCRdb to the early 2020s). Turning to the overall study: Included participants received three 5.0 ug doses of alum-adjuvanted ZPIV at weeks 0, 4 and 28. Two to three months ahead of the first ZPIV dose, 11 to 12 participants were given JEV vaccine (IXIARO) as a two-dose regimen with the doses 28 days apart. Before ZPIV, twelve participants were given one dose of YFV vaccine (YF-VAX), while eight or nine participants were flavivirus-naive. For TCR sequencing, several representative participants were chosen from each pre-vaccination group, with samples at week 0 (after pre-vaccination, before ZPIV) and week 52. TCR repertoires from three flavivirus-naive individuals were additionally analyzed at weeks 2, 6 and 52 after the start of ZPIV vaccination. Stimulations used ZIKV structural-protein peptide pools split into flavivirus-conserved and non-conserved sets, or JEV or YFV peptides matching the pre-vaccination. ZIKV peptides were 15-mers overlapping by 11 residues, selected for NetMHCpan/NetMHCII-predicted epitopes with affinity below 50 nM. The study tested whether CD4 T cell responses to the Zika vaccine were shaped by prior Japanese encephalitis virus (JEV) or yellow fever virus (YFV) vaccination. General conclusions and limits of the study: Rather than the whole vaccinated cohort, the analysis covered just a subset of trial participants, namely those who received three doses and had adequate samples. JEV-pre-vaccinated donors showed higher repertoire similarity across time-points and stimulations than YFV-pre-vaccinated donors, indicating more clonotypes common to ZIKV and JEV stimulation. Only a few individuals showed CD8 T cell responses to the ZIKV peptide pools, and those responses were of very low magnitude. In JEV-pre-vaccinated donors, the repertoire richness of CD4 T cells responding to conserved ZIKV epitopes dropped significantly after ZPIV. Because there were not enough samples, the peptide pools could not be deconvoluted, which meant the specific peptides behind the cross-reactive responses went unidentified. The samples grouped by participant and showed no similarity across individuals, which suggests that no public TCRs were detected.

PBMCs were stained with CellTrace CFSE and grown for around six days in RPMI containing around 7.7% human serum and peptide pools at roughly 0.95 ug/mL each. Unfixed proliferating CD4 T cells were sorted on a BD FACSAria as live CD56-CD19-CD16-CD3+CD4+ CFSE-low cells. The enrolled adults were healthy, and microneutralization screening showed them to be seronegative for ZIKV, JEV, YFV, DENV and WNV. Samples came from a phase 1, double-blinded, randomized, placebo-controlled trial of an alum-adjuvanted Zika purified-inactivated virus (ZPIV) vaccine. Peripheral blood mononuclear cells were isolated by standard procedure and stored frozen in liquid nitrogen until use. V and J are trimmed by 5 bases and 3 bases, and the gene matches miss 9 bases of the junction. Inclusive of the bounding cysteine and phenylalanine, the CDR3 is 16 residues long. The entry retains the CDR3 DNA only, 48 bases that are in frame from base 1. CDR1 and CDR2 were assigned from the germline V gene as KGHDR and SFDVKD.

By sample share, this clonotype is hyperexpanded (1% or more). Base qualities are not provided; no much larger clone lies one nucleotide away. The library was produced with 5' RACE. Before sequencing, the TCRbeta libraries were pooled in amounts proportional to the number of cells sorted for each library. Total RNA from sorted cells was extracted with RNAzol RT, and cDNA was made with an oligo(dT) primer and a template-switching oligo. The TCRbeta V-CDR3-J region was amplified by PCR between a SMARTer oligo primer and a TCRbeta constant-region primer using Kapa HiFi. A second PCR added Illumina adaptors and sample-specific index barcodes, with HighPrep bead cleanup and Bioanalyzer confirmation of a roughly 650 bp band. Libraries were sequenced on an Illumina MiSeq with 2x151 bp paired-end reads. In the paper's pipeline: Reads were demultiplexed with an in-house Java program, and TCRbeta annotations were assigned and clonotypes were counted with MiXCR. Repertoire overlap was measured with Morisita-Horn indices from the R package vegan, along with UPGMA clustering and Circos plots of recurring clonotypes. Shannon diversity and richness were normalized to the highest possible value given the input cell numbers, yielding values from 0 to 1. CDR3beta sequences were aligned with MUSCLE, distances were computed with SeqinR, and multidimensional scaling was plotted in R. TCRdb handled the public reads itself, with Q25 trimming in fastp and clone calling in MiXCR, and kept productive beta chains. Entries are consolidated by CDR3 protein sequence, retaining the most common genes and DNA. In this record, the V and J calls reflect TCRdb's handling and not the investigators' own analysis. The sample data list 300 to 350 distinct CDR3 sequences, and 1% to 1.5% of these were observed just once. The top ten clonotypes cover 30% to 40% of the sample.

The input for sequencing was antigen-activated CD4+ T cells from blood, cultured, taken during a Zika inactivated vaccine study. This sequence was found in an adult woman who received an inactivated Zika virus vaccine. The rearrangement joined TRBV24-1 to TRBJ2-3; 8 central nucleotides agree with TRBD1. The CDR3 region: CATSAPDRVGTDTQYF. The nucleotide sequence is given as TGTGCCACCAGTGCCCCGGACAGGGTAGGAACAGATACGCAGTATTTT.